A single sample gave rise to the 30 T cell receptor beta chains below, sequenced in a study of cytomegalovirus exposure and HLA in healthy donors. The PCR employed 60 Vbeta primers together with 13 Jbeta primers. Clones were read by immunoSEQ multiplex PCR, and TCRdb kept only the in-frame ones, dropping some. The sample has under 200,000 clones, roughly 80% seen once. The sequenced sample consisted of PBMCs. The receptors originated from a woman younger than 45 in good health and CMV-seropositive.

The chain combines TRBV7-6 with TRBJ2-3; 7 bases are shared with TRBD1. There are 15 residues in the CDR3. V dropped 5 bases and J dropped 2; count of bases not matched to a gene: 7. Germline CDR1 reads SGHVS; CDR2 reads FNYEAQ. The CDR3 sequence is CASSQNTGVTDTQYF. The CDR3 coding sequence is TGTGCCAGCAGCCAGAACACAGGGGTCACAGATACGCAGTATTTT.

This clone was detected only a few times. This chain uses TRBV30 with TRBJ2-3; D gene uncertain. The germline gives CDR1 GTSNPN, CDR2 SVGIG (reference sequence). Deletions cut 2 bases from V and 1 base from J, with 13 bases between. This CDR3 is built from 15 residues. CDR3 loop: CAWSFPRGGTDTQYF. CDR3 bases: TGTGCCTGGAGTTTCCCAAGAGGTGGCACAGATACGCAGTATTTT. The entire variable domain, with the rest obtained from reference TRBV30 and TRBJ2-3, is as follows: SQTIHQWPATLVQPVGSPLSLECTVEGTSNPNLYWYRQAAGRGLQLLFYSVGIGQISSEVPQNLSASRPQDRQFILSSKKLLLSDSGFYLCAWSFPRGGTDTQYFGPGTRLTVL.

This clone has only a few counts. The chain carries TRBV2 and TRBJ2-1; TRBD1 aligns across 7 bases. The CDR3 runs to 13 residues. The V segment lost 8 bases and the J segment 2 bases; nucleotides outside the gene matches: 3. Per the germline V gene, CDR1 is SNHLY and CDR2 is FYNNEI. The DNA for the CDR3 is TGTGCCAGCGGGGACAGAACCTACAATGAGCAGTTCTTC. It encodes CASGDRTYNEQFF.

The chain is built from TRBV13 and TRBJ1-1, with 10 bases matching TRBD1. Germline-derived CDR1 and CDR2 are PRHDT and FYEKMQ (reference sequence). The CDR3 contains 15 residues. The V and J ends lost 5 bases and 3 bases, in that order; junction bases with no gene match: 6. The chain's CDR3 is CASSPRDRGYTEAFF. CDR3 DNA sequence: TGTGCCAGCAGCCCCCGGGACAGGGGTTACACTGAAGCTTTCTTT.

This chain links TRBV11-2 with TRBJ2-1, with 7 positions matching TRBD2. CDR3 length: 15 amino acids. The V segment lost 1 base and the J segment 8 bases; nucleotides outside the gene matches: 8. Looked up from germline, CDR1 is SGHAT and CDR2 is FQNNGV. CDR3 amino acids: CASSLGGRAYYEQFF. DNA of the CDR3: TGTGCCAGCAGCTTAGGTGGGAGGGCATACTATGAGCAGTTCTTC. The complete variable domain, with remaining parts taken from reference TRBV11-2 and TRBJ2-1, reads EAGVAQSPRYKIIEKRQSVAFWCNPISGHATLYWYQQILGQGPKLLIQFQNNGVVDDSQLPKDRFSAERLKGVDSTLKIQPAKLEDSAVYLCASSLGGRAYYEQFFGPGTRLTVL.

The chain couples TRBV5-6 to TRBJ2-7; TRBD2 matches 12 bases. CDR3 size: 15 residues. Looked up from germline, CDR1 is SGHDT and CDR2 is YYEEEE. Losses at the gene ends were 4 bases for V and 2 bases for J; bases not matched to a gene: 4. CDR3 sequence: CASSLGLAGPYEQYF. The CDR3 DNA reads as TGTGCCAGCAGCCTGGGACTAGCGGGTCCCTACGAGCAGTACTTC.

The chain recombines TRBV7-2 with TRBJ2-7; D gene uncertain. The CDR3 spans 13 residues. Germline V gives CDR1 SGHTA, CDR2 FQGNSA. V lost 5 bases and J 1 base, leaving 9 bases between the germline ends. The CDR3 reads CASSTRPSYEQYF. The CDR3 DNA follows: TGTGCCAGCAGCACCAGGCCGTCCTACGAGCAGTACTTC.

The chain links TRBV9 to TRBJ2-1; tentatively, D is TRBD2 (7 bases). The CDR3 consists of 15 residues. The V gene lost 0 bases and the J gene lost 5 bases, with 12 bases spanning the gap. Germline V CDR1 and CDR2: SGDLS, YYNGEE. As DNA, the CDR3 is TGTGCCAGCAGCGTAGAGGGGGGGCCCCACAATGAGCAGTTCTTC. Translating it yields CASSVEGGPHNEQFF.

J is TRBJ2-5 and V is TRBV27; tentatively, D is TRBD1 (5 bases). The CDR3 extends over 15 amino acids. Trimming shortened V by 6 bases and J by 0 bases, and 14 bases separated the two germline ends. Germline CDR1 reads MNHEY; CDR2 reads SMNVEV (reference sequence). The CDR3 loop is CASSEKGFYQETQYF. The CDR3 region has the DNA TGTGCCAGCAGCGAAAAGGGGTTCTACCAAGAGACCCAGTACTTC.

This chain uses TRBV6-6 with TRBJ2-2; 13 nucleotides agree with TRBD2. V gave up 11 bases and J gave up 0 bases; unmatched junction bases: 6. The length of the CDR3 is 16 residues. The germline V gene encodes CDR1 MNHNY and CDR2 SVGAGI (reference sequence). The CDR3: CAGGTSGETNTGELFF. CDR3 DNA sequence: TGTGCCGGTGGGACTAGCGGGGAAACGAACACCGGGGAGCTGTTTTTT.

Comment on this clone: At one of its ends the junction is not consistent with the germline gene, which may arise from a read error. This chain uses TRBV7-9 with TRBJ1-2; unclear D gene. Germline assignment: CDR1 SEHNR and CDR2 FQNEAQ (reference sequence). The CDR3 consists of 15 residues. CDR3 in amino acids: CSSSPAPRGGYGYTF. In nucleotides, the CDR3 is TGTTCCAGCAGCCCCGCCCCTCGCGGAGGCTATGGCTACACCTTC.

The rearrangement links TRBV7-2 to TRBJ1-5; 8 nucleotides align to TRBD1. V was pared by 3 bases and J by 0 bases, with 10 bases of the junction left unmatched. Germline V gene lookup returns CDR1 SGHTA and CDR2 FQGNSA. This CDR3 comprises 18 residues. The CDR3 is CASSFTGGRPDSNQPQHF. For the CDR3, the DNA is TGTGCCAGCAGCTTCACAGGGGGACGACCCGATAGCAATCAGCCCCAGCATTTT.

The gene calls are TRBV7-6 and TRBJ2-7; 9 bases align to TRBD2. There are 15 residues in the CDR3. Germline CDR1 is SGHVS and CDR2 is FNYEAQ. The J segment lost 1 base and the V segment lost 5 bases, leaving 6 bases of the junction unmatched. The CDR3 reads CASSAGGSLSYEQYF. Written as DNA, the CDR3 is TGTGCCAGCAGCGCGGGGGGGAGCTTATCCTACGAGCAGTACTTC.

The J gene is TRBJ1-1, the V gene TRBV7-9, with D uncertain. Germline V gene lookup returns CDR1 SEHNR and CDR2 FQNEAQ (reference sequence). The CDR3 loop spans 9 amino acids. The V end lost 2 bases, the J end lost 12 bases, and 4 bases lay between the germline ends. The CDR3 here is CASSLPTFF. CDR3 sequence (DNA): TGTGCCAGCAGCTTACCAACTTTCTTT.

The chain combines TRBV27 with TRBJ1-5, with D unresolved. Germline CDR1 is MNHEY and CDR2 is SMNVEV (reference sequence). V was pared by 2 bases and J by 9 bases, with 17 bases between. CDR3 length: 15 residues. The CDR3 DNA follows: TGTGCCAGCAGTTTACTCCCAGGCCCCTCATGGCCCCAGCATTTT. It yields the protein CASSLLPGPSWPQHF.

The chain is built from TRBV30 and TRBJ1-1, with TRBD1 identical over 10 bases. The V segment lost 3 bases and the J segment 3 bases; nucleotides outside the gene matches: 4. This CDR3 contains 14 residues. In germline, CDR1 is GTSNPN, CDR2 SVGIG (reference sequence). The CDR3 loop reads CAWRTGTGDTEAFF. DNA for the CDR3: TGTGCCTGGAGGACCGGGACAGGGGACACTGAAGCTTTCTTT.

V gene TRBV11-3 combines with J gene TRBJ2-5; 16 nucleotides agree with TRBD2. CDR1 is SGHNT and CDR2 is YENEEA in the germline V gene. J was trimmed by 2 bases and V by 4 bases; bases with no gene match: 4. This CDR3 spans 17 amino acids. The CDR3 DNA reads as TGTGCCAGCAGCTCGGGACTAGCGGGGGGGATTCAAGAGACCCAGTACTTC. This encodes CASSSGLAGGIQETQYF.

This sequence joins TRBV20-1 and TRBJ2-7; the D is unclear. V lost 5 bases and J 3 bases, leaving 5 bases between the germline ends. The CDR3 is made up of 10 amino acids. CDR1 and CDR2 (germline): DFQATT, SNEGSKA (reference sequence). The CDR3 region has the DNA TGCAGTGCTTGGAGCTACGAGCAGTACTTC. Protein sequence: CSAWSYEQYF.

This chain uses TRBV19 with TRBJ1-6; 11 bases align to TRBD1. Unmatched junction bases numbered 16, after V lost 4 bases and J lost 5 bases. The CDR3 sequence is 20 residues long. Germline V CDR1 and CDR2: LNHDA, SQIVND (reference sequence). The CDR3 sequence is CASSTREDRGLSVNNSPLHF. The CDR3 region has the DNA TGTGCCAGTAGTACCAGAGAGGACAGGGGGCTCAGTGTTAATAATTCACCCCTCCACTTT.

The chain employs TRBV2 and TRBJ2-3; D not certain. This CDR3 is 17 amino acids long. Looked up from germline, CDR1 is SNHLY and CDR2 is FYNNEI. The V end lost 2 bases, the J end lost 0 bases, and 15 bases lay between the germline ends. CDR3 loop: CASSEPGTAPSTDTQYF. As DNA, the CDR3 is TGTGCCAGCAGTGAACCAGGCACAGCCCCTAGCACAGATACGCAGTATTTT.

The gene calls are TRBV5-1 and TRBJ1-5, with TRBD1 matching 9 bases. V shed 0 bases and J 5 bases; nucleotides not matched to a gene: 3. Germline V gene lookup returns CDR1 SGHRS and CDR2 YFSETQ. The CDR3 loop spans 15 amino acids. CDR3 nucleotide sequence: TGCGCCAGCAGCTTGGGGAGACAGGGGGATCAGCCCCAGCATTTT. Translated: CASSLGRQGDQPQHF. The variable domain in full, completed from reference TRBV5-1 and TRBJ1-5, reads KAGVTQTPRYLIKTRGQQVTLSCSPISGHRSVSWYQQTPGQGLQFLFEYFSETQRNKGNFPGRFSGRQFSNSRSEMNVSTLELGDSALYLCASSLGRQGDQPQHFGDGTRLSIL.

Only one count was recorded for this clone. The CDR3 loop is CASSLEWGVGGELFF. The CDR3 nucleotides are TGTGCCAGCAGCTTAGAGTGGGGGGTCGGCGGGGAGCTGTTTTTT. The rearrangement links TRBV11-3 to TRBJ2-2; D is perhaps TRBD2 (6 bases). Trimming removed 0 bases from V and 7 bases from J, with 12 bases in between. The CDR3 is 15 residues long. CDR1 and CDR2 (germline): SGHNT, YENEEA.

The DNA for the CDR3 is TGCGCCAGCAGCTCCGGCAGGGCCAGTGAGCAGTTCTTC. Protein product: CASSSGRASEQFF. The V call is TRBV4-1, the J call TRBJ2-1; perhaps TRBD1 as D (5 bases). The CDR3 extends over 13 amino acids. V dropped 5 bases and J dropped 9 bases, with 14 bases sitting between them. Germline-derived CDR1 and CDR2 are MGHRA and YSYEKL.

The J gene is TRBJ2-7, the V gene TRBV5-4, with D unresolved. Trimming removed 4 bases from V and 0 bases from J, with 17 bases in between. CDR1 and CDR2 (germline): SGHNT, YYREEE (reference sequence). The CDR3 has 16 residues. This CDR3 reads CASSPVTGRSSYEQYF. CDR3 in DNA: TGTGCCAGCAGCCCCGTCACGGGTAGGAGCTCCTACGAGCAGTACTTC. Looking up the rest from reference TRBV5-4 and TRBJ2-7 gives the full variable domain: ETGVTQSPTHLIKTRGQQVTLRCSSQSGHNTVSWYQQALGQGPQFIFQYYREEENGRGNFPPRFSGLQFPNYSSELNVNALELDDSALYLCASSPVTGRSSYEQYFGPGTRLTVT.

The V call is TRBV6-1, the J call TRBJ2-1; 8 bases are shared with TRBD2. J gave up 2 bases and V 8 bases, and 8 bases lay outside the gene matches. The CDR3 contains 15 residues. Germline-derived CDR1 and CDR2 are MNHNS and SASEGT. The CDR3 DNA reads as TGTGCCAGCCGTACGGCGGGGGGCCCCTACAATGAGCAGTTCTTC. Translating gives CASRTAGGPYNEQFF.

As concerns this clone: At one end, the junction sequence differs from germline, possibly due to a read error. V is TRBV15 and J is TRBJ2-2, with unresolved D. The germline gives CDR1 LNHNV, CDR2 YYDKDF (reference sequence). This CDR3 spans 16 amino acids. The CDR3 coding sequence is TGTGCCACCAGCAGAGAACGATTATTGAACACCAGGGAGCTGTTTTTT. Its translation: CATSRERLLNTRELFF.

The chain has TRBV28 and TRBJ2-7; 8 nucleotides align to TRBD2. V was clipped by 1 base and J by 3 bases; unmatched bases: 8. CDR3 size: 16 residues. Germline assignment: CDR1 MDHEN and CDR2 SYDVKM. In nucleotides, the CDR3 is TGTGCCAGCAGTTTATACACTAGCGGTGGCTACTACGAGCAGTACTTC. This codes for CASSLYTSGGYYEQYF.

The rearrangement uses TRBV4-2 and TRBJ1-1; 7 bases line up with TRBD1. Germline assignment: CDR1 LGHNA and CDR2 YNFKEQ. V gave up 0 bases and J gave up 5 bases; unmatched junction bases: 15. The CDR3 consists of 18 residues. CDR3 loop: CASSQEWGLQGPETEAFF. As DNA, the CDR3 is TGTGCCAGCAGCCAAGAGTGGGGGCTACAGGGGCCTGAAACTGAAGCTTTCTTT.

This chain links TRBV9 with TRBJ2-5, with 7 bases aligning to TRBD2. With 2 bases clipped from V and 5 bases from J, the junction kept 3 bases outside the gene matches. CDR1 and CDR2 (germline): SGDLS, YYNGEE. The CDR3 extends over 13 amino acids. The CDR3 sequence: CASSVSGSETQYF. DNA for the CDR3: TGTGCCAGCAGCGTTAGCGGGTCGGAGACCCAGTACTTC.

The chain links TRBV7-6 to TRBJ1-3; D is undetermined. This CDR3 has 14 amino acids. The germline V gene has CDR1 SGHVS and CDR2 FNYEAQ. The V gene lost 3 bases and the J gene lost 0 bases, with 6 bases spanning the gap. The CDR3 protein is CASSFPVSGNTIYF. The DNA for the CDR3 is TGTGCCAGCAGCTTCCCAGTCTCTGGAAACACCATATATTTT.